This TCR beta chain was observed in a study of blood T cell repertoires in COVID-19. Study-wide context: Spain, Italy and the United States supplied samples that represented acute and convalescent COVID-19.

Germline V lookup: CDR1 SGHAT, CDR2 FQNNGV. This CDR3 spans 15 amino acids. V gave up 1 base and J gave up 3 bases; unmatched junction bases: 1. Study processing details: Estimated nucleated cell counts came from reference gene primer amplification. The assay was immunoSEQ multiplex PCR, and TCRdb's table has in-frame clones only and misses some. V, J and clone size derive from that table, while D and trimming were established from the DNA sequence. Here the sample spans more than 85,000 clones, roughly 79% being singletons. The sequence derives from an older man with acute or convalescent COVID-19. Sequencing was done on a sample of peripheral blood. V and J are TRBV11-2 and TRBJ2-1, with 9 positions matching TRBD2. The CDR3 is CASSLVSGSYNEQFF. The DNA for the CDR3 is TGTGCCAGCAGCTTAGTTAGCGGGAGCTACAATGAGCAGTTCTTC. The whole variable domain, remainder taken from reference TRBV11-2 and TRBJ2-1, is EAGVAQSPRYKIIEKRQSVAFWCNPISGHATLYWYQQILGQGPKLLIQFQNNGVVDDSQLPKDRFSAERLKGVDSTLKIQPAKLEDSAVYLCASSLVSGSYNEQFFGPGTRLTVL.